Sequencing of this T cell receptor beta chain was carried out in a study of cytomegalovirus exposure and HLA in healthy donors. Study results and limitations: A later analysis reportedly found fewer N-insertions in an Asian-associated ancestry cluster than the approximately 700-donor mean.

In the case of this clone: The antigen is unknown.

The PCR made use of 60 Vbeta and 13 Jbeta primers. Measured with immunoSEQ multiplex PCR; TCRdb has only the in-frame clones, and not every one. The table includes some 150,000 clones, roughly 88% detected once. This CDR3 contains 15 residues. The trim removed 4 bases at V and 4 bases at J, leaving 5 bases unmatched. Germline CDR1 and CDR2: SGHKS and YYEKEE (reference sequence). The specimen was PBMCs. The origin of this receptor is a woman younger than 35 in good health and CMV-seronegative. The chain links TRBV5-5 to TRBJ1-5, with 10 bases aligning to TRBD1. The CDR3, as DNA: TGTGCCAGCAGCCCCGACAGGGGGCGAAATCAGCCCCAGCATTTT. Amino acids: CASSPDRGRNQPQHF.